These 27 T cell receptor beta chains came from one sample sequenced in a study of CD8 T cells in ankylosing spondylitis (dated by TCRdb to 2017 to 2019). The protocol used for the library was 5' RACE. Sequenced using an Illumina HiSeq 2500. The public reads were run again by TCRdb, first through fastp at Q25 and then through MiXCR, and only productive beta chains were kept. Duplicate CDR3 protein sequences are folded into a single record with the most common DNA and genes. The sample table shows roughly 230,000 distinct CDR3 sequences, and roughly 8.2% are seen once. Jointly, the top ten make up around 5.1% of the sample. Sequencing was done on a sample of blood, either unsorted or a sorted T cell fraction (not recorded which). The receptors here all came from a female donor with ankylosing spondylitis or in good health (not recorded which).

This clonotype occurred many times. The J gene is TRBJ1-1, the V gene TRBV7-2; D not resolved. This CDR3 is built from 14 residues. Trimming took off 2 bases at V and 2 bases at J, with 9 bases between the two ends. Germline values: CDR1 SGHTA, CDR2 FQGNSA. The CDR3, as DNA: TGTGCCAGCAGCTTATCCCAGGATAACACTGAAGCTTTCTTT. Translation: CASSLSQDNTEAFF.

This clonotype has a count of ten or more. V and J are TRBV4-3 and TRBJ2-1, with TRBD2 matching 9 bases. The CDR3 has 15 residues. The germline CDR1 and CDR2 sequences are LGHNA and YSLEER. The trim removed 0 bases at V and 10 bases at J, leaving 7 bases unmatched. The CDR3 is CASSQDRIAGVEQFF. Written as DNA, the CDR3 is TGCGCCAGCAGCCAAGATCGGATAGCGGGAGTGGAGCAGTTCTTC.

This clonotype came up a few times. Its ends do not fully match the called genes, so a read error is possible. This CDR3 reads CCARGTVIGQGHNEQFF. CDR3 in DNA: TGCTGTGCTAGAGGTACGGTTATAGGACAAGGGCACAATGAGCAGTTCTTC. J is TRBJ2-1 and V is TRBV20-1; perhaps TRBD1 as D (5 bases). CDR3 size: 17 residues. Germline V gene data show CDR1 as DFQATT and CDR2 as SNEGSKA (reference sequence).

This clonotype has just a few counts. This chain uses TRBV7-9 with TRBJ2-5, with 8 positions matching TRBD1. CDR1 and CDR2 (germline): SEHNR, FQNEAQ (reference sequence). This CDR3 spans 13 amino acids. V gave up 5 bases and J gave up 2 bases; unmatched junction bases: 1. The CDR3 spells CASSRQGQETQYF. As DNA, the CDR3 is TGTGCCAGCAGCAGACAGGGGCAAGAGACCCAGTACTTC.

The chain joins TRBV7-2 to TRBJ1-4; D remains ambiguous. The germline CDR1 and CDR2 sequences are SGHTA and FQGNSA. V gave up 2 bases and J gave up 5 bases, with 15 bases separating them. The CDR3 is made up of 16 amino acids. As DNA, the CDR3 is TGTGCCAGCAGCTTATTTGGGGTACAGCAGAATGAAAAACTGTTTTTT. Its translation is CASSLFGVQQNEKLFF.

This chain joins TRBV7-2 and TRBJ2-7; 9 bases fit TRBD2. This CDR3 region has 14 residues. J lost 7 bases, V lost 5 bases, and 9 bases had no gene match. Germline-derived CDR1 and CDR2 are SGHTA and FQGNSA. CDR3 residues: CASSGTSSWGEQYF. The CDR3 coding sequence is TGTGCCAGCAGCGGGACTAGCTCCTGGGGGGAGCAGTACTTC.

J is TRBJ2-1 and V is TRBV7-2; 7 bases line up with TRBD1. The germline CDR1 and CDR2 sequences are SGHTA and FQGNSA. The CDR3 consists of 13 residues. The J segment lost 13 bases and the V segment lost 5 bases, leaving 11 bases of the junction unmatched. The CDR3 nucleotides are TGTGCCAGCAGCACGAGTCCGGGACAGCCTCAGTTCTTC. As protein: CASSTSPGQPQFF.

The V and J genes are TRBV4-3 and TRBJ2-5; 11 bases are shared with TRBD2. There are 14 residues in the CDR3. Germline V gene sequence: CDR1 LGHNA, CDR2 YSLEER. The trim removed 2 bases at V and 6 bases at J, leaving 2 bases unmatched. CDR3 protein: CASSQSSGGKTQYF. CDR3 DNA: TGCGCCAGCAGCCAATCTAGCGGGGGGAAGACCCAGTACTTC.

This clonotype has ten or more counts. This chain joins TRBV29-1 and TRBJ2-3; D uncertain. Trimming left V 3 bases short and J 0 bases short, with 7 bases between. CDR1 and CDR2 from the germline V gene are SQVTM and ANQGSEA. The CDR3 contains 13 residues. DNA for the CDR3: TGCAGCGTTGATGGCGGCAGCACAGATACGCAGTATTTT. Protein: CSVDGGSTDTQYF.

This clonotype was observed a few times. The chain links TRBV14 to TRBJ2-6, with TRBD2 identical over 7 bases. J gave up 4 bases and V 2 bases, and 8 bases lay outside the gene matches. The CDR3 length is 17 residues. The germline V gene has CDR1 SGHDN and CDR2 FVKESK. The CDR3 coding sequence is TGTGCCAGCAGCCAAAAGCGGGGCCGAGGCGGGGCCAACGTCCTGACTTTC. This gives the protein CASSQKRGRGGANVLTF.

The genes are TRBV13 and TRBJ2-3; D call uncertain. The germline V gene has CDR1 PRHDT and CDR2 FYEKMQ (reference sequence). This CDR3 spans 15 amino acids. V was cut by 1 base and J by 0 bases, with 8 bases left in between. CDR3 sequence reads: CASSLAAASTDTQYF. CDR3 coding DNA: TGTGCCAGCAGCTTAGCGGCTGCTAGCACAGATACGCAGTATTTT. Full variable domain (outside the CDR3, taken from reference TRBV13 and TRBJ2-3): AAGVIQSPRHLIKEKRETATLKCYPIPRHDTVYWYQQGPGQDPQFLISFYEKMQSDKGSIPDRFSAQQFSDYHSELNMSSLELGDSALYFCASSLAAASTDTQYFGPGTRLTVL.

In its sample, this clonotype was seen many times. The chain links TRBV30 to TRBJ2-5; TRBD2 matches 12 bases. Germline CDR1 GTSNPN, CDR2 SVGIG (reference sequence). J was trimmed by 3 bases and V by 1 base; bases with no gene match: 6. There are 16 residues in the CDR3. This CDR3 reads CAWSGMTSGGEETQYF. For the CDR3, the DNA is TGTGCCTGGAGTGGGATGACTAGCGGGGGAGAAGAGACCCAGTACTTC.

This clonotype has ten or more counts. This chain joins TRBV21-1 and TRBJ1-1. TRBV21-1 has pseudogene status. CDR3 length: 15 residues. The CDR3 DNA is TGTGCCAGCAGCAAAGAGCCACACGAGAACACTGAAGCTTTCTTT. It codes for CASSKEPHENTEAFF.

This clonotype has a count of ten or more. The chain carries TRBV5-1 and TRBJ1-1; 7 positions match TRBD1. The CDR3 runs to 15 residues. The V segment lost 2 bases and the J segment 5 bases; nucleotides outside the gene matches: 9. Germline CDR1 reads SGHRS; CDR2 reads YFSETQ. CDR3 coding DNA: TGCGCCAGCAGCTTCAGTGGAGGGGGCCGAACTGAAGCTTTCTTT. Protein product: CASSFSGGGRTEAFF. The full variable domain, rest sourced from reference TRBV5-1 and TRBJ1-1, is KAGVTQTPRYLIKTRGQQVTLSCSPISGHRSVSWYQQTPGQGLQFLFEYFSETQRNKGNFPGRFSGRQFSNSRSEMNVSTLELGDSALYLCASSFSGGGRTEAFFGQGTRLTVV.

This clonotype occurred many times. J is TRBJ2-3 and V is TRBV12-3 or TRBV12-4; D call uncertain. The CDR3 runs 12 residues. V was shortened by 10 bases and J by 6 bases, with 14 bases between the two germline ends. The CDR3 protein is CATSPLRDTQYF. The CDR3 DNA reads TGTGCCACCTCGCCCTTGAGGGATACGCAGTATTTT.

There are many counts of this clonotype. The chain employs TRBV2 and TRBJ2-5, with TRBD1 matching 10 bases. Germline loops: CDR1 SNHLY, CDR2 FYNNEI. V trimming: 5 bases; J trimming: 2 bases; junction bases outside the gene matches: 5. The CDR3 is 15 amino acids. CDR3 sequence reads: CASSSGTGEQETQYF. As DNA, the CDR3 is TGTGCCAGCAGTTCCGGGACAGGGGAGCAAGAGACCCAGTACTTC.

This clonotype occurred many times. The chain is built from TRBV28 and TRBJ1-2, with D perhaps matching TRBD1 (6 bases). Germline CDR1 MDHEN, CDR2 SYDVKM. The ends were cut back, 5 bases at V and 5 bases at J, with 15 bases in the middle. The CDR3 totals 14 residues. The CDR3 region is CASSRGQELYGYTF. The CDR3 region has the DNA TGTGCCAGCAGTCGGGGGCAGGAACTATATGGCTACACCTTC.

This clonotype came up many times. This chain joins TRBV5-6 and TRBJ2-7, with 7 bases lining up with TRBD2. The junction had 10 bases not matched to a gene; V was cut back by 2 bases and J by 2 bases. The CDR3 is 16 amino acids. From germline, CDR1 is SGHDT and CDR2 YYEEEE. CDR3 sequence reads: CASSFPPTSRPYEQYF. The CDR3 region has the DNA TGTGCCAGCAGCTTTCCCCCGACTAGCCGACCCTACGAGCAGTACTTC. The variable domain in full, completed from reference TRBV5-6 and TRBJ2-7, reads DAGVTQSPTHLIKTRGQQVTLRCSPKSGHDTVSWYQQALGQGPQFIFQYYEEEERQRGNFPDRFSGHQFPNYSSELNVNALLLGDSALYLCASSFPPTSRPYEQYFGPGTRLTVT.

The V gene is TRBV6-2 or TRBV6-3, the J gene TRBJ2-6; D is uncertain. Germline V gene data show CDR1 as MNHEY and CDR2 as SVGEGT. CDR3 length: 15 amino acids. The V and J ends lost 4 bases and 0 bases respectively, with 7 bases between them. CDR3 in amino acids: CASSFLASGANVLTF. As DNA, the CDR3 is TGTGCCAGCAGTTTCCTGGCCTCTGGGGCCAACGTCCTGACTTTC.

CDR3 DNA: TGCAGTGCTCCGACTAGCGGGAGAGAAGAGACCCAGTACTTC. This sequence encodes CSAPTSGREETQYF. This sequence joins TRBV20-1 and TRBJ2-5, with 12 nucleotides matching TRBD2. This CDR3 region has 14 residues. The germline CDR1 and CDR2 sequences are DFQATT and SNEGSKA (reference sequence). V was clipped by 5 bases and J by 3 bases; unmatched bases: 4.

The chain recombines TRBV30 with TRBJ2-1, with no clear D. The CDR3 is 14 residues long. Germline CDR1 and CDR2: GTSNPN and SVGIG (reference sequence). Deletions cut 0 bases from V and 5 bases from J, with 11 bases between. CDR3 residues: CAWSVGVSDNEQFF. The CDR3, as DNA: TGTGCCTGGAGTGTTGGGGTATCGGACAATGAGCAGTTCTTC.

This clonotype appeared many times. V usage is TRBV3-1 and J usage is TRBJ2-1; no definite D call. This CDR3 has 11 amino acids. V was clipped by 6 bases and J by 7 bases, with 7 bases between them. Germline V gene sequence: CDR1 LGHDT, CDR2 YNNKEL (reference sequence). The CDR3 is CASRGPNEQFF. DNA of the CDR3: TGTGCCAGCAGGGGCCCGAATGAGCAGTTCTTC.

This clonotype was recorded many times. J is TRBJ2-3 and V is TRBV20-1; D possibly matches TRBD1 or TRBD2 (6 bases each). V lost 8 bases, J lost 5 bases, and 20 bases lay in between. The germline gives CDR1 DFQATT, CDR2 SNEGSKA (reference sequence). This CDR3 is built from 14 residues. Here the CDR3 reads CSSAGSRGGDTQYF. The CDR3 nucleotides read TGCAGTTCTGCCGGGAGCCGAGGGGGAGATACGCAGTATTTT.

To note about this clonotype: A read error may explain this, as a much larger clone is one base away. The gene calls are TRBV6-2 or TRBV6-3 and TRBJ1-1, with 7 positions matching TRBD1. This CDR3 contains 12 residues. The germline CDR1 and CDR2 sequences are MNHEY and SVGEGT. The CDR3, as DNA: TGTACCAGCAGTTACTCGGGACAGGAAGCTTTCTTT. Its translation: CTSSYSGQEAFF.

This clonotype occurred many times. This chain joins TRBV20-1 and TRBJ2-1, with D perhaps given as TRBD1 or TRBD2 (5 bases each). The CDR3 length is 15 residues. The germline gives CDR1 DFQATT, CDR2 SNEGSKA (reference sequence). Trimming removed 0 bases at V and 6 bases at J, with 15 bases between. The CDR3 DNA reads TGCAGTGCTAGAGATCCCGGGACCTCACCCAATGAGCAGTTCTTC. This gives the protein CSARDPGTSPNEQFF.

On this clonotype itself: A much larger clone lies one base from this, so it may be a read error. The missing conserved phenylalanine or tryptophan at the end of this CDR3 makes a read error likely. The chain combines TRBV20-1 with TRBJ2-7; D remains unclear. V gave up 5 bases and J gave up 6 bases, with 14 bases separating them. The CDR3 is 12 residues long. CDR1 is DFQATT, CDR2 SNEGSKA, per germline (reference sequence). CDR3 in DNA: TGCAGTGCTGTTGGACCCGCCCCCGAGCAGTACTAC. Translating it yields CSAVGPAPEQYY.

The chain recombines TRBV29-1 with TRBJ1-1, with a tentative D call TRBD1 (6 bases). This CDR3 comprises 13 residues. The V gene lost 7 bases and the J gene lost 4 bases, with 16 bases spanning the gap. The V gene's germline CDR1 is SQVTM and CDR2 ANQGSEA. CDR3 residues: CSGGGHLGTEAFF. CDR3 bases: TGCAGCGGGGGGGGACACCTCGGCACTGAAGCTTTCTTT.